One and the same sample provided the 17 T cell receptor beta chains below, sequenced in a study of CD8 T cells in ankylosing spondylitis. TCRdb re-derived calls from the 5' RACE reads in MiXCR, one entry per CDR3 protein. The repertoire consists of around 180,000 distinct CDR3 sequences, with under 15% occurring once and the leading ten covering 8% to 13%. Specimen: blood, either unsorted or a sorted T cell fraction (not recorded which). Receptor source: a female donor with ankylosing spondylitis or in good health (not recorded which).

This clonotype was detected ten times or more. The chain recombines TRBV29-1 with TRBJ2-1; 13 bases line up with TRBD2. Germline values: CDR1 SQVTM, CDR2 ANQGSEA. The ends lost 4 bases at V and 0 bases at J; junction bases unmatched: 12. The length of the CDR3 is 19 residues. The CDR3 spells CSVVRLAGGPHSSYNEQFF. DNA for the CDR3: TGCAGCGTTGTCCGACTAGCGGGAGGCCCTCACAGCTCCTACAATGAGCAGTTCTTC.

This clonotype was counted ten times or more. This chain uses TRBV9 with TRBJ2-3, with 9 nucleotides matching TRBD2. J was trimmed by 5 bases and V by 4 bases; bases with no gene match: 11. CDR1 is SGDLS, CDR2 YYNGEE, per germline. The CDR3 is 16 residues long. The chain's CDR3 is CASSPGLASLGDTQYF. Written as DNA, the CDR3 is TGTGCCAGCAGCCCGGGACTAGCTTCTTTAGGAGATACGCAGTATTTT.

V is TRBV3-1 and J is TRBJ2-5; D perhaps matches TRBD2 (5 bases). Germline-derived CDR1 and CDR2 are LGHDT and YNNKEL (reference sequence). This CDR3 comprises 14 residues. Between the trimmed V and J ends, which lost 1 base and 4 bases, there was a span of 10 bases. The CDR3 sequence: CASSQGGRGETQYF. The CDR3 DNA reads as TGTGCCAGCAGCCAAGGAGGGAGAGGAGAGACCCAGTACTTC.

This clonotype was recorded at least ten times. The rearrangement links TRBV5-1 to TRBJ2-6; 7 bases fit TRBD1. CDR3 length: 20 residues. CDR1 and CDR2 (germline): SGHRS, YFSETQ. V lost 4 bases to trimming and J lost 0 bases; unmatched junction nucleotides: 16. The CDR3 protein is CASSALPTGADRSGANVLTF. CDR3 in DNA: TGCGCCAGCAGCGCTCTTCCAACAGGGGCCGATCGCTCTGGGGCCAACGTCCTGACTTTC.

At least ten counts were recorded for this clonotype. J is TRBJ2-1 and V is TRBV9, with TRBD2 matching over 7 bases. This CDR3 spans 16 amino acids. Looked up from germline, CDR1 is SGDLS and CDR2 is YYNGEE. The ends lost 6 bases at V and 0 bases at J; junction bases unmatched: 9. CDR3 sequence reads: CASTLAGGSSYNEQFF. The CDR3 region has the DNA TGTGCCAGCACCTTAGCGGGTGGAAGCTCCTACAATGAGCAGTTCTTC.

This clonotype was observed many times. The chain recombines TRBV27 with TRBJ2-2, with D unclear. Germline loops: CDR1 MNHEY, CDR2 SMNVEV (reference sequence). V lost 4 bases, J lost 3 bases, and 9 bases lay in between. CDR3 size: 14 residues. The CDR3 DNA follows: TGTGCCAGCAGTTATCTTAGGGACACCGGGGAGCTGTTTTTT. Its protein product is CASSYLRDTGELFF.

This clonotype was seen at least ten times. The CDR3 sequence is CASRRGSANTEAFF. The CDR3 DNA sequence: TGTGCCAGCCGGAGGGGCAGCGCGAACACTGAAGCTTTCTTT. The rearrangement uses TRBV6-2 or TRBV6-3 and TRBJ1-1; possible D gene TRBD1, 5 bases. The V and J ends lost 8 bases and 1 base respectively, with 14 bases between them. Germline V lookup: CDR1 MNHEY, CDR2 SVGEGT. The CDR3 runs 14 residues.

There are many counts of this clonotype. The rearrangement joins TRBV20-1 to TRBJ2-3; a possible D gene is TRBD2 (6 bases). This CDR3 has 14 amino acids. Germline V gene sequence: CDR1 DFQATT, CDR2 SNEGSKA (reference sequence). The CDR3, as DNA: TGCAGCGCGGACTGGGCTAGCGGCACAGATACGCAGTATTTT. Its translation is CSADWASGTDTQYF.

This clonotype was seen at least ten times. J is TRBJ2-1 and V is TRBV3-1; 10 bases agree with TRBD2. The J segment lost 14 bases and the V segment lost 4 bases, leaving 8 bases of the junction unmatched. This CDR3 is built from 13 residues. Per the germline V gene, CDR1 is LGHDT and CDR2 is YNNKEL (reference sequence). In nucleotides, the CDR3 is TGTGCCAGCAGCCCCCAAAAACTAGCGGGAAAGTTCTTC. Translated, it gives CASSPQKLAGKFF.

This clonotype occurred a few times. The chain employs TRBV9 and TRBJ2-7; perhaps TRBD2 as D (6 bases). Germline loops: CDR1 SGDLS, CDR2 YYNGEE. The CDR3 is 14 amino acids. Trimming removed 0 bases from V and 5 bases from J, with 12 bases in between. For the CDR3, the DNA is TGTGCCAGCAGCGTAGCTTGGGGGGAGGACGAGCAGTACTTC. It yields the protein CASSVAWGEDEQYF.

This clonotype was found many times. The V and J genes are TRBV2 and TRBJ2-1; D not resolved. The germline V gene encodes CDR1 SNHLY and CDR2 FYNNEI. The CDR3 is 12 amino acids. The V and J ends lost 3 bases and 7 bases respectively, with 7 bases between them. The CDR3 reads CASSDMGNEQFF. Here the CDR3 DNA reads TGTGCCAGCAGTGATATGGGTAATGAGCAGTTCTTC.

This clonotype was observed at least ten times. The chain links TRBV6-6 to TRBJ2-2; D is perhaps TRBD1 or TRBD2 (5 bases each). This CDR3 region has 13 residues. V was cut by 10 bases and J by 2 bases, with 11 bases left in between. From germline, CDR1 is MNHNY and CDR2 SVGAGI (reference sequence). CDR3 bases: TGTGCCACCCGGGACGGAAACACCGGGGAGCTGTTTTTT. Protein product: CATRDGNTGELFF.

This clonotype occurred many times. The gene calls are TRBV12-3 or TRBV12-4 and TRBJ1-2, with 8 bases aligning to TRBD1. The CDR3 has 15 amino acids. J was trimmed by 5 bases and V by 5 bases; bases with no gene match: 10. The CDR3 DNA reads as TGTGCCAGCAGTCCTAGGGACAGGCTCGAGTATGGCTACACCTTC. Translation gives CASSPRDRLEYGYTF.

This clonotype was observed a few times. J is TRBJ1-5 and V is TRBV7-8; D unclear. Trimming took off 5 bases at V and 0 bases at J, with 11 bases between the two ends. Germline lookup yields CDR1 SGHVS and CDR2 FQNEAQ. CDR3 size: 15 residues. The CDR3 is CASSLRLASNQPQHF. The CDR3 DNA follows: TGTGCCAGCAGCCTGAGGCTCGCTAGCAATCAGCCCCAGCATTTT. The variable domain in full, with the rest retrieved from reference TRBV7-8 and TRBJ1-5, is GAGVSQSPRYKVAKRGQDVALRCDPISGHVSLFWYQQALGQGPEFLTYFQNEAQLDKSGLPSDRFFAERPEGSVSTLKIQRTQQEDSAVYLCASSLRLASNQPQHFGDGTRLSIL.

This clonotype showed up many times. The rearrangement uses TRBV20-1 and TRBJ2-7; D is ambiguous. Germline CDR1 is DFQATT and CDR2 is SNEGSKA (reference sequence). This CDR3 contains 13 residues. Trimming took off 6 bases at V and 1 base at J, with 13 bases between the two ends. In DNA, the CDR3 is TGCAGTGCAAAGTCGGGTAATTCCTACGAGCAGTACTTC. It translates to CSAKSGNSYEQYF.

This clonotype was counted many times. This chain uses TRBV18 with TRBJ2-2, with 8 bases matching TRBD1. The CDR3 is made up of 15 amino acids. Trimming took 3 bases from V and 6 from J; bases not matched to a gene: 6. The germline CDR1 and CDR2 sequences are KGHSH and LQKENI. CDR3 bases: TGTGCCAGCTCACCCCAACAGGGGGATTCCGGGGAGCTGTTTTTT. As protein: CASSPQQGDSGELFF.

The rearrangement joins TRBV20-1 to TRBJ2-4, with no clear D. CDR1 and CDR2 (germline): DFQATT, SNEGSKA (reference sequence). The germline V and J ends were trimmed by 5 bases and 3 bases, with 14 bases remaining between them. CDR3 length: 14 residues. Here the CDR3 reads CSAPASRFKNIQYF. Here the CDR3 DNA reads TGCAGTGCTCCTGCCTCCAGGTTCAAAAACATTCAGTACTTC.